This note documents a single TCR beta chain sequence. Sequenced by immunoSEQ multiplex PCR; TCRdb stores in-frame clones only, minus some. The sample has approximately 390,000 clones; 85% to 90% are singletons. The data are from a study of blood T cell repertoires in COVID-19. Study overall: Donors in the United States, Italy and Spain gave samples during acute or convalescent COVID-19.

This CDR3 spans 11 amino acids. The germline gives CDR1 LNHDA, CDR2 SQIVND (reference sequence). V was cut by 7 bases and J by 5 bases, with 7 bases left in between. The sequencing input was peripheral blood. V usage is TRBV19 and J usage is TRBJ2-3, with D perhaps matching TRBD1 (5 bases). This receptor was taken from a man younger than 30 with active or convalescent COVID-19. The CDR3 spells CASNDRDTQYF. CDR3 bases: TGTGCCAGTAATGACAGAGATACGCAGTATTTT.